A selection of T cell receptor beta chains follows, all from one sample in a study of radiotherapy plus CTLA-4 blockade in lung cancer. The protocol was immunoSEQ multiplex PCR, while the TCRdb copy is restricted to in-frame clones and leaves out a portion. The sample yields 78,000 or so clones, around 90% seen once. The sequences come from peripheral blood, collected from a patient treated with radiotherapy plus ipilimumab. These receptors were taken from a human donor with non-small cell lung cancer who had stable disease on radiotherapy plus ipilimumab. The CDR3 runs from the conserved cysteine through the conserved F or W. Each record gives: V gene, D gene, clone size, J gene, CDR3 DNA, CDR3 protein. A D gene is named only where the DNA matches it firmly. Clone size is given for some rows only: seen once, a few or many times, or a class if the clone is expanded.

v_gene: TRBV11-3
d_gene: NA
abundance: NA
j_gene: TRBJ1-6
CDR3nt: TGTGCCAGCAGCTTAAGTTCCAGACAGGTGGGGAATTCACCCCTCCACTTT
CDR3aa: CASSLSSRQVGNSPLHF

v_gene: TRBV5-1
d_gene: TRBD1
abundance: NA
j_gene: TRBJ2-2
CDR3nt: TGCGCCAGCAGCTTGGGACAGGGAACCGGGGAGCTGTTTTTT
CDR3aa: CASSLGQGTGELFF

v_gene: TRBV7-9
d_gene: TRBD1
abundance: NA
j_gene: TRBJ1-5
CDR3nt: TGTGCCAGCAGCTTAGGACAGGGGGATCAGCCCCAGCATTTT
CDR3aa: CASSLGQGDQPQHF

v_gene: TRBV30
d_gene: TRBD1
abundance: NA
j_gene: TRBJ2-7
CDR3nt: TGTGCCTGGAGTCCCGGGACAGGGATCGACGAGCAGTACTTC
CDR3aa: CAWSPGTGIDEQYF

v_gene: TRBV2
d_gene: TRBD2
abundance: NA
j_gene: TRBJ2-5
CDR3nt: TGTGCCAGCAGTGGCGGGACTAGCGCGAAAGAGACCCAGTACTTC
CDR3aa: CASSGGTSAKETQYF

v_gene: TRBV28
d_gene: TRBD1
abundance: NA
j_gene: TRBJ1-3
CDR3nt: TGTGCCAGCAAAACGACAGGGTTAACGGGAAACACCATATATTTT
CDR3aa: CASKTTGLTGNTIYF

v_gene: TRBV2
d_gene: TRBD1
abundance: few
j_gene: TRBJ1-5
CDR3nt: TGTGCCAGCAGGGCGACAGGGGCGGGTGGCAATCAGCCCCAGCATTTT
CDR3aa: CASRATGAGGNQPQHF

v_gene: TRBV19
d_gene: NA
abundance: NA
j_gene: TRBJ1-5
CDR3nt: TGTGCCAGTACCATCGGAGACACCAGGACCAATCAGCCCCAGCATTTT
CDR3aa: CASTIGDTRTNQPQHF

v_gene: TRBV7-9
d_gene: NA
abundance: NA
j_gene: TRBJ2-3
CDR3nt: TGTGCCAGCAGCCCACAGGGTCGCCAGGCAGATACGCAGTATTTT
CDR3aa: CASSPQGRQADTQYF

v_gene: TRBV7-9
d_gene: TRBD1
abundance: NA
j_gene: TRBJ2-1
CDR3nt: TGTGCCAGCAGTCCCCGGACAGGGTCTTACAATGAGCAGTTCTTC
CDR3aa: CASSPRTGSYNEQFF

v_gene: TRBV5-1
d_gene: TRBD1
abundance: NA
j_gene: TRBJ2-7
CDR3nt: TGCGCCAGCAGCTTCGGGACAGGGGGCTACGAGCAGTACTTC
CDR3aa: CASSFGTGGYEQYF

v_gene: TRBV13
d_gene: NA
abundance: NA
j_gene: TRBJ2-3
CDR3nt: TGTGCCAGCAGCTTGGTAGATACGCAGTATTTT
CDR3aa: CASSLVDTQYF

v_gene: TRBV19
d_gene: TRBD1
abundance: NA
j_gene: TRBJ1-2
CDR3nt: TGTGCCAGTAGTATAAGGGGGCCATATGGCTACACCTTC
CDR3aa: CASSIRGPYGYTF

v_gene: TRBV7-9
d_gene: TRBD2
abundance: NA
j_gene: TRBJ2-2
CDR3nt: TGTGCCAGCAGCTTACCCGCCGGGGGGGCCAACACCGGGGAGCTGTTTTTT
CDR3aa: CASSLPAGGANTGELFF

v_gene: TRBV30
d_gene: NA
abundance: NA
j_gene: TRBJ1-1
CDR3nt: TGTGCCTGGAGCGCTCGCACTGAAGCTTTCTTT
CDR3aa: CAWSARTEAFF

v_gene: TRBV5-4
d_gene: NA
abundance: NA
j_gene: TRBJ2-7
CDR3nt: TGTGCCAGCAGCCGCAAGGTGGGGGACAACGAGCAGTACTTC
CDR3aa: CASSRKVGDNEQYF

v_gene: TRBV2
d_gene: TRBD2
abundance: NA
j_gene: TRBJ2-5
CDR3nt: TGTGCCAGCAGTGGACGACTAGCGGGGGGAGGAGAGACCCAGTACTTC
CDR3aa: CASSGRLAGGGETQYF

v_gene: TRBV5-1
d_gene: TRBD1
abundance: NA
j_gene: TRBJ2-1
CDR3nt: TGCGCCAGCAGCTTGGCCGGTACAGGGGGCCGACGGCGCAATGAGCAGTTCTTC
CDR3aa: CASSLAGTGGRRRNEQFF

v_gene: TRBV10-3
d_gene: TRBD1
abundance: once
j_gene: TRBJ1-1
CDR3nt: TGTGCCATCAGTGAGTCGGGACAGGGGAGCCCTGAAGCTTTCTTT
CDR3aa: CAISESGQGSPEAFF

v_gene: TRBV7-9
d_gene: TRBD2
abundance: once
j_gene: TRBJ2-1
CDR3nt: TGTGCCAGCAGACGAAGAACTAGCGGGGTATTTTCCTACAATGAGCAGTTCTTC
CDR3aa: CASRRRTSGVFSYNEQFF

v_gene: TRBV7-9
d_gene: NA
abundance: NA
j_gene: TRBJ1-6
CDR3nt: TGTGCCAGCAGCCATAGGAGCCCGGCCGGATGGAATTCACCCCTCCACTTT
CDR3aa: CASSHRSPAGWNSPLHF

v_gene: TRBV18
d_gene: TRBD2
abundance: few
j_gene: TRBJ2-3
CDR3nt: TGTGCCAGCTCAGAAACCGGGACTAGACTGGCAGATACGCAGTATTTT
CDR3aa: CASSETGTRLADTQYF

v_gene: TRBV7-3
d_gene: TRBD2
abundance: NA
j_gene: TRBJ2-5
CDR3nt: TGTGCCAGCAGCTTATCGGGAGGCTTTGAGACCCAGTACTTC
CDR3aa: CASSLSGGFETQYF

v_gene: TRBV18
d_gene: NA
abundance: NA
j_gene: TRBJ1-5
CDR3nt: TGTGCCAGCTCATCCTATGGGACGGGCGGCAATCAGCCCCAGCATTTT
CDR3aa: CASSSYGTGGNQPQHF

v_gene: TRBV2
d_gene: NA
abundance: NA
j_gene: TRBJ1-4
CDR3nt: TGTGCCAGCAAACCGGGAGGCCGGAAACTGTTTTTT
CDR3aa: CASKPGGRKLFF

v_gene: TRBV28
d_gene: NA
abundance: NA
j_gene: TRBJ2-3
CDR3nt: TGTGCCAGCAGCCAACCCGCGGCCGGCACAGATACGCAGTATTTT
CDR3aa: CASSQPAAGTDTQYF

v_gene: TRBV19
d_gene: NA
abundance: NA
j_gene: TRBJ2-1
CDR3nt: TGTGCCAGTAGTATGCCCCCCGGGGTGTCGTTCTTC
CDR3aa: CASSMPPGVSFF

v_gene: TRBV18
d_gene: NA
abundance: NA
j_gene: TRBJ2-2
CDR3nt: TGTACCAGCTCACCTAACACCGGGGAGCTGTTTTTT
CDR3aa: CTSSPNTGELFF

v_gene: TRBV10-3
d_gene: TRBD2
abundance: few
j_gene: TRBJ2-1
CDR3nt: TGTGCCATCAGGGCGGGGGGCCCCGACAATGAGCAGTTCTTC
CDR3aa: CAIRAGGPDNEQFF

v_gene: TRBV6-5
d_gene: NA
abundance: NA
j_gene: TRBJ1-1
CDR3nt: TGTGCCAGCAGTTACTCGATTGACCTTGAAGCTTTCTTT
CDR3aa: CASSYSIDLEAFF

v_gene: TRBV30
d_gene: NA
abundance: NA
j_gene: TRBJ2-5
CDR3nt: TGTGCCTGGAGTCCTCCGCAGCGCTGGGCCCAAGAGACCCAGTACTTC
CDR3aa: CAWSPPQRWAQETQYF

v_gene: TRBV7-2
d_gene: NA
abundance: few
j_gene: TRBJ1-6
CDR3nt: TGTGCCAGCAGCTTGGATCAATCACCCCTCCACTTT
CDR3aa: CASSLDQSPLHF

v_gene: TRBV27
d_gene: NA
abundance: NA
j_gene: TRBJ1-1
CDR3nt: TGTGCCAGCAGTCCCGCAGGCCGTTACACTGAAGCTTTCTTT
CDR3aa: CASSPAGRYTEAFF

v_gene: TRBV27
d_gene: TRBD1
abundance: NA
j_gene: TRBJ2-1
CDR3nt: TGTGCCAGCAGTTTGACAGGGAACTCGGTAGATGAGCAGTTCTTC
CDR3aa: CASSLTGNSVDEQFF

v_gene: TRBV30
d_gene: TRBD2
abundance: NA
j_gene: TRBJ2-2
CDR3nt: TGTGCCTGGAGCGGCACTAGCGGGAGTGGGGAGCTGTTTTTT
CDR3aa: CAWSGTSGSGELFF

v_gene: TRBV9
d_gene: NA
abundance: few
j_gene: TRBJ1-4
CDR3nt: TGTGCCAGCAGCCCTGCCAGGGGTGGTGGGGAAAAACTGTTTTTT
CDR3aa: CASSPARGGGEKLFF

v_gene: TRBV5-1
d_gene: TRBD1
abundance: NA
j_gene: TRBJ2-7
CDR3nt: TGCGCCAGCAGCGTAGGGACAGGGGAAAGAGAGCAGTACTTC
CDR3aa: CASSVGTGEREQYF

v_gene: TRBV19
d_gene: NA
abundance: NA
j_gene: TRBJ2-7
CDR3nt: TGTGCCAGTAGTACAGGGTCTGGGGACGAGCAGTACTTC
CDR3aa: CASSTGSGDEQYF

v_gene: TRBV5-8
d_gene: NA
abundance: NA
j_gene: TRBJ1-4
CDR3nt: TGTGCCAGCAGCCGGACAGTGAATGAAAAACTGTTTTTT
CDR3aa: CASSRTVNEKLFF

v_gene: TRBV18
d_gene: NA
abundance: NA
j_gene: TRBJ1-1
CDR3nt: TGTGCCAGCTCACCTGAACAGATGAACACTGAAGCTTTCTTT
CDR3aa: CASSPEQMNTEAFF

v_gene: TRBV11-1
d_gene: NA
abundance: NA
j_gene: TRBJ2-7
CDR3nt: TGTGCCAGCAGCTTAGACAGGGAGAACGAGCAGTACTTC
CDR3aa: CASSLDRENEQYF

v_gene: TRBV6-1
d_gene: NA
abundance: NA
j_gene: TRBJ2-3
CDR3nt: TGTGCCAGCCTCCGGACCAACACAGATACGCAGTATTTT
CDR3aa: CASLRTNTDTQYF

v_gene: TRBV30
d_gene: TRBD1
abundance: NA
j_gene: TRBJ2-2
CDR3nt: TGTGCCTGGAGTATCCAGGGGGCACTGGCCGGGGAGCTGTTTTTT
CDR3aa: CAWSIQGALAGELFF

v_gene: TRBV11-1
d_gene: NA
abundance: few
j_gene: TRBJ2-2
CDR3nt: TGTGCCAGCAGGGCCCCCCGGGACCACACCGGGGAGCTGTTTTTT
CDR3aa: CASRAPRDHTGELFF

v_gene: TRBV10-2
d_gene: TRBD2
abundance: NA
j_gene: TRBJ2-3
CDR3nt: TGCGCCAGCAGTGACGGGGGGACCACAGATACGCAGTATTTT
CDR3aa: CASSDGGTTDTQYF

v_gene: TRBV18
d_gene: NA
abundance: NA
j_gene: TRBJ1-5
CDR3nt: TGTGCCAGCTCACCAAAAGGCAATCAGCCCCAGCATTTT
CDR3aa: CASSPKGNQPQHF

v_gene: TRBV9
d_gene: TRBD2
abundance: NA
j_gene: TRBJ2-7
CDR3nt: TGTGCCAGCAGCCCTCGGACTAGCGGGGGGCCCTACGAGCAGTACTTC
CDR3aa: CASSPRTSGGPYEQYF

v_gene: TRBV28
d_gene: TRBD1
abundance: NA
j_gene: TRBJ2-5
CDR3nt: TGTGCCAGCAGTACCCTGACAGGGGAGAGCGAGACCCAGTACTTC
CDR3aa: CASSTLTGESETQYF

v_gene: TRBV20-1
d_gene: NA
abundance: NA
j_gene: TRBJ1-1
CDR3nt: TGCAGGGTCCCGTCGGATGCTTTCTTT
CDR3aa: CRVPSDAFF

v_gene: TRBV19
d_gene: NA
abundance: NA
j_gene: TRBJ2-2
CDR3nt: TGTGCCAGTAGCAACAGGGTTGGTGGGACCGGGGAGCTGTTTTTT
CDR3aa: CASSNRVGGTGELFF

v_gene: TRBV5-4
d_gene: NA
abundance: NA
j_gene: TRBJ2-7
CDR3nt: TGTGCCAGCAGCTCAGCCTACGAGCAGTACTTC
CDR3aa: CASSSAYEQYF

v_gene: TRBV5-4
d_gene: NA
abundance: NA
j_gene: TRBJ2-5
CDR3nt: TGTGCCAGCAGAAGACAGTCTCAAGAGACCCAGTACTTC
CDR3aa: CASRRQSQETQYF

v_gene: TRBV18
d_gene: NA
abundance: once
j_gene: TRBJ2-1
CDR3nt: TGTGCCAGCTCACAGAGCCCAAATGAGCAGTTCTTC
CDR3aa: CASSQSPNEQFF

v_gene: TRBV5-1
d_gene: TRBD2
abundance: NA
j_gene: TRBJ2-3
CDR3nt: TGCGCCAGCAGCCCTGGACTAGCGGGGAGCACAGATACGCAGTATTTT
CDR3aa: CASSPGLAGSTDTQYF

v_gene: TRBV27
d_gene: NA
abundance: NA
j_gene: TRBJ1-1
CDR3nt: TGTGCCAGCAGTCCATCCACGAGGAACACTGAAGCTTTCTTT
CDR3aa: CASSPSTRNTEAFF

v_gene: TRBV6-5
d_gene: TRBD1
abundance: NA
j_gene: TRBJ1-4
CDR3nt: TGTGCCAGCAGTTACAAGACAGGGGGAAATGAAAAACTGTTTTTT
CDR3aa: CASSYKTGGNEKLFF

v_gene: TRBV7-9
d_gene: TRBD1
abundance: NA
j_gene: TRBJ2-2
CDR3nt: TGTGCCAGCAGCTTAGAGGGGACAGTCACCGGGGAGCTGTTTTTT
CDR3aa: CASSLEGTVTGELFF

v_gene: TRBV6-6
d_gene: NA
abundance: NA
j_gene: TRBJ2-5
CDR3nt: TGTGCCGCGAGCGGAGCGGACCTACAAGAGACCCAGTACTTC
CDR3aa: CAASGADLQETQYF